Given below is one T cell receptor (beta chain) in context. What it binds is not known. This entry is derived from a study of cytomegalovirus exposure and HLA in healthy donors. Findings and limits, study-wide: In the 120 validation repertoires, approximately 94% of cluster scores exceeded 0, per a later analysis.

Generated by immunoSEQ multiplex PCR, the TCRdb table keeps only in-frame clones and is missing some. The table has 170,000 or so clones, 85% seen once. J was trimmed by 7 bases and V by 3 bases; bases with no gene match: 27. This CDR3 spans 21 amino acids. CDR1 GTSNPN and CDR2 SVGIG come from the germline V gene (reference sequence). J is TRBJ2-1 and V is TRBV30, with TRBD2 matching over 10 bases. Sequenced sample: PBMCs. This TCR came from a young man in good health and CMV-seropositive. The CDR3 DNA reads TGTGCCTGGAGCCAAACCCCTGGCCCCGGTACTAGCGGGATTATTCGGAATGAGCAGTTCTTC. It codes for CAWSQTPGPGTSGIIRNEQFF.